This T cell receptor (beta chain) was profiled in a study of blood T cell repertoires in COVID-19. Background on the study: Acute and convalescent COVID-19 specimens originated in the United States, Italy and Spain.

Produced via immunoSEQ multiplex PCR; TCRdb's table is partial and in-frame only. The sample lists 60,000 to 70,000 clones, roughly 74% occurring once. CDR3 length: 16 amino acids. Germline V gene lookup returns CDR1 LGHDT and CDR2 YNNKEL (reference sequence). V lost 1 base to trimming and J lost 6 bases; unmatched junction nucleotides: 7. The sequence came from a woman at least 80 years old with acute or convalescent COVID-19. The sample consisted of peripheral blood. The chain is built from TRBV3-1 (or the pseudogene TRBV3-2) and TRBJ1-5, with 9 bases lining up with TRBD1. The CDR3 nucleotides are TGTGCCAGCAGCCAAGGACGGGACAGGGTAAGTCAGCCCCAGCATTTT. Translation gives CASSQGRDRVSQPQHF.